This TCR beta chain was retrieved from a study of OX40 agonist ivuxolimab in advanced cancers. The wider study: The dose-escalation cohort was over 65% male, with a mean age of around 60 years, ranging roughly 23 to 79.

The table came from immunoSEQ multiplex PCR; TCRdb's copy has only in-frame clones and leaves some out. The sample shows around 74,000 clones, less than 95% of them seen only once. From germline, CDR1 is SNHLY and CDR2 FYNNEI. This CDR3 region has 17 residues. The V gene end was trimmed by 0 bases and the J gene end by 5 bases; junction bases not matched to a gene: 13. The origin of this receptor is an adult with an advanced solid tumor such as melanoma, head and neck, liver or kidney cancer. This chain joins TRBV2 and TRBJ2-7; 7 bases fit TRBD2. The material was CD4+ or CD8+ T cells sorted from blood, obtained in a trial of the OX40 agonist ivuxolimab. The CDR3 DNA is TGTGCCAGCAGTGAAGCGCCGGGGGGAGCAGTGACGAACGAGCAGTACTTC. Protein: CASSEAPGGAVTNEQYF.